This T cell receptor (beta chain) was captured by sequencing in a study of T cell repertoires in cytomegalovirus infection. Points from the study as a whole: Clonotype analysis showed dominance of the ex vivo response by HLA-C-restricted CMV-specific TCR beta clonotypes.

Worth noting for this clonotype: Its target is unknown.

The CDR3 spans 13 residues. V lost 8 bases to trimming and J lost 4 bases, with 11 bases between them. In TCRdb, the reads were re-called with MiXCR into one record per CDR3 protein. Of more than 350,000 distinct CDR3 sequences in the sample, around 32% are singletons; the top ten hold roughly an eighth. This chain connects TRBV12-3 or TRBV12-4 to TRBJ1-4, with D tentatively TRBD1 (5 bases). This sequence originates from a human donor in good health (CMV status not recorded). Some clones in this sample may be carry-over from other donors' samples. The sequencing input was PBMCs. CDR3 DNA sequence: TGTGCCAGCGGGACGGAAATTAATGAAAAACTGTTTTTT. It yields the protein CASGTEINEKLFF.